These 30 T cell receptor beta chains were sequenced from one sample in a study of T cell responses to AZD1222 COVID-19 vaccine. Sequenced by immunoSEQ multiplex PCR; TCRdb stores in-frame clones only, minus some. The repertoire includes some 40,000 clones, about 80% of them detected once, and roughly 22% sits in the top ten. The sequencing used peripheral blood, collected 28 days after the second dose of the MenACWY control vaccine. Receptors were obtained from an adult who received the MenACWY meningococcal vaccine as a control.

The J gene is TRBJ1-2, the V gene TRBV19, with D unclear. Germline V lookup: CDR1 LNHDA, CDR2 SQIVND (reference sequence). The V end lost 6 bases, the J end lost 1 base, and 15 bases lay between the germline ends. The CDR3 consists of 15 residues. In nucleotides, the CDR3 is TGTGCCAGTAGACCCCAACCTCACTATAACTATGGCTACACCTTC. As protein: CASRPQPHYNYGYTF.

This rearrangement joins TRBV4-1 to TRBJ2-3, with 8 bases lining up with TRBD2. V lost 6 bases to trimming and J lost 1 base; unmatched junction nucleotides: 6. The CDR3 is 15 amino acids. CDR1 is MGHRA and CDR2 is YSYEKL in the germline V gene. In DNA form, the CDR3 reads TGCGCCAGCAGGCGGAGCGGGAGTGGCACAGATACGCAGTATTTT. Its protein product is CASRRSGSGTDTQYF.

This chain links TRBV7-8 with TRBJ1-3, with D uncertain. Germline V gene lookup returns CDR1 SGHVS and CDR2 FQNEAQ. The V end lost 5 bases, the J end lost 0 bases, and 11 bases lay between the germline ends. There are 15 residues in the CDR3. CDR3 coding DNA: TGTGCCAGCAGCGGCCGGGTCCTCTCTGGAAACACCATATATTTT. Its protein is CASSGRVLSGNTIYF.

This chain uses TRBV19 with TRBJ1-1; D call uncertain. Trimming removed 6 bases at V and 4 bases at J, with 12 bases between. Germline values: CDR1 LNHDA, CDR2 SQIVND (reference sequence). The CDR3 runs 13 residues. CDR3 DNA: TGTGCCAGTAGCAGTAGCCGAGTCACTGAAGCTTTCTTT. This sequence encodes CASSSSRVTEAFF.

By share of the sample, this clone is medium-sized (0.01 to 0.1%). This chain connects TRBV30 to TRBJ1-6; no clear D gene. The V end was cut by 5 bases, the J end by 7 bases, with 15 bases between. This CDR3 region has 14 residues. Germline loops: CDR1 GTSNPN, CDR2 SVGIG (reference sequence). CDR3 DNA: TGTGCCTGGGCCTCCATTGGGCAGAATTCACCCCTCCACTTT. Its protein product is CAWASIGQNSPLHF.

This chain connects TRBV5-6 to TRBJ1-4; TRBD1 might be the D (5 bases). This CDR3 comprises 15 residues. The ends were cut back, 4 bases at V and 4 bases at J, with 14 bases in the middle. CDR1 is SGHDT, CDR2 YYEEEE, per germline. The CDR3 here is CASSITGAFNEKLFF. The CDR3 nucleotides read TGTGCCAGCAGCATAACCGGGGCCTTTAATGAAAAACTGTTTTTT.

V is TRBV5-6 and J is TRBJ1-5, with no clear D. CDR1 SGHDT and CDR2 YYEEEE come from the germline V gene. CDR3 length: 12 amino acids. The V and J ends lost 0 bases and 6 bases respectively, with 4 bases between them. CDR3 region: CASSLDGQPQHF. The CDR3 nucleotides read TGTGCCAGCAGCTTGGACGGTCAGCCCCAGCATTTT.

This clone was picked up one time. This sequence joins TRBV25-1 and TRBJ2-4; TRBD1 matches 9 bases. This CDR3 contains 15 residues. Germline CDR1 and CDR2: MGHDK and SYGVNS. V lost 2 bases and J lost 3; bases outside the gene matches: 2. CDR3 coding DNA: TGTGCCAGCAGTGAAGGGACAGGGATCAAAAACATTCAGTACTTC. Protein product: CASSEGTGIKNIQYF.

This clone has just one count. This chain links TRBV10-1 with TRBJ1-1; possible D gene TRBD1, 5 bases. The CDR3 length is 15 residues. V shed 6 bases and J shed 2 bases, with 16 bases lying between them. Germline V gene sequence: CDR1 WNHNN, CDR2 SYGVQD (reference sequence). The CDR3 region has the DNA TGCGCCAGCAGCCCGTCGGGCAGGGCCAACACTGAAGCTTTCTTT. Its translation: CASSPSGRANTEAFF.

This clone was recorded at least ten times. The rearrangement uses TRBV30 and TRBJ1-6, with 10 bases matching TRBD1. The length of the CDR3 is 13 residues. Germline V gene lookup returns CDR1 GTSNPN and CDR2 SVGIG (reference sequence). The junction had 4 bases not matched to a gene; V was cut back by 4 bases and J by 10 bases. CDR3 in amino acids: CAWMRQGASPLHF. CDR3 nucleotides: TGTGCCTGGATGCGACAGGGGGCATCACCCCTCCACTTT.

The genes are TRBV24-1 and TRBJ2-1; 9 positions match TRBD2. CDR3 length: 17 amino acids. V lost 4 bases, J lost 6 bases, and 12 bases stayed unmatched. The germline CDR1 and CDR2 sequences are KGHDR and SFDVKD. The CDR3 spells CATSDFQTSGKPNEQFF. CDR3 DNA sequence: TGTGCCACCAGTGACTTCCAGACTAGCGGCAAACCCAATGAGCAGTTCTTC.

In this sample, this clone turned up once. The V call is TRBV10-3, the J call TRBJ1-3; D may be TRBD1 (6 bases). The V gene's germline CDR1 is ENHRY and CDR2 SYGVKD. Deletions cut 6 bases from V and 0 bases from J, with 15 bases between. The CDR3 is 16 amino acids. CDR3 loop: CAIRADRTRSGNTIYF. CDR3 sequence (DNA): TGTGCCATCAGGGCCGACAGGACCCGCTCTGGAAACACCATATATTTT.

The chain combines TRBV27 with TRBJ2-3, with D maybe TRBD1 (6 bases). The CDR3 runs 14 residues. Germline V gives CDR1 MNHEY, CDR2 SMNVEV (reference sequence). Trimming cost V 6 bases and J 3 bases, with 13 bases left between them. CDR3 coding DNA: TGTGCCAGCAGCCGACGAACAGGGACAGATACGCAGTATTTT. This gives the protein CASSRRTGTDTQYF.

The J gene is TRBJ2-6, the V gene TRBV5-1; TRBD1 aligns across 9 bases. Trimming at V came to 4 bases and at J to 4 bases, leaving 9 bases not matched to a gene. Germline loops: CDR1 SGHRS, CDR2 YFSETQ. The CDR3 runs 17 residues. CDR3 amino acids: CASSIGQGSLGANVLTF. The CDR3 region has the DNA TGCGCCAGCAGCATAGGACAGGGGAGTCTCGGGGCCAACGTCCTGACTTTC.

This chain connects TRBV4-2 to TRBJ2-1; the D gene is possibly TRBD2 (6 bases). V lost 3 bases, J lost 9 bases, and 18 bases lay in between. The CDR3 is made up of 15 amino acids. Germline V gene lookup returns CDR1 LGHNA and CDR2 YNFKEQ. The CDR3: CASSQGGTRGVEQFF. DNA for the CDR3: TGTGCCAGCAGCCAGGGCGGGACTCGAGGGGTTGAGCAGTTCTTC.

The chain couples TRBV3-1 (or the pseudogene TRBV3-2) to TRBJ2-2; 14 bases match TRBD2. CDR3 length: 18 residues. Germline CDR1 reads LGHDT; CDR2 reads YNNKEL (reference sequence). Trimming took 1 base from V and 7 from J; bases not matched to a gene: 8. In DNA form, the CDR3 reads TGTGCCAGCAGCCAAGGAAAGGGACTAGCGGGAGTGGTCGGGGAGCTGTTTTTT. Translation: CASSQGKGLAGVVGELFF.

This chain connects TRBV7-9 to TRBJ1-1; D unresolved. Deletions cut 3 bases from V and 2 bases from J, with 22 bases between. Per germline, CDR1 SEHNR and CDR2 FQNEAQ (reference sequence). This CDR3 has 18 residues. The CDR3 region has the DNA TGTGCCAGCAGCTTTCCTGTCAGATCCGGTAACGAAAACACTGAAGCTTTCTTT. This gives the protein CASSFPVRSGNENTEAFF.

V and J are TRBV15 and TRBJ1-4; D unresolved. The CDR3 length is 14 residues. Trimming took 1 base from V and 7 from J, leaving 10 bases between them. The germline CDR1 and CDR2 sequences are LNHNV and YYDKDF (reference sequence). CDR3 protein: CATSRASSGEKLFF. The CDR3, as DNA: TGTGCCACCAGCAGAGCGTCCTCGGGTGAAAAACTGTTTTTT.

The rearrangement joins TRBV19 to TRBJ1-5, with a tentative D call TRBD1 (5 bases). This CDR3 spans 17 amino acids. The germline gives CDR1 LNHDA, CDR2 SQIVND (reference sequence). Trimming took off 3 bases at V and 4 bases at J, with 19 bases between the two ends. The CDR3 sequence is CASSISKSGLGNQPQHF. The CDR3 bases are TGTGCCAGTAGTATTTCTAAATCGGGACTAGGGAATCAGCCCCAGCATTTT.

This clone has only one observation. J is TRBJ2-7 and V is TRBV2, with 7 positions matching TRBD2. Trimming cost V 3 bases and J 5 bases; bases outside gene matches: 7. This CDR3 comprises 14 residues. Germline-derived CDR1 and CDR2 are SNHLY and FYNNEI. CDR3 coding DNA: TGTGCCAGCAGTGATGCAGCGGGAATAGACGAGCAGTACTTC. Translating it yields CASSDAAGIDEQYF.

The J gene is TRBJ2-2, the V gene TRBV7-3; D call uncertain. This CDR3 is built from 15 residues. Looked up from germline, CDR1 is SGHTA and CDR2 is FQGTGA. The germline V and J ends were trimmed by 7 bases and 5 bases, with 17 bases remaining between them. CDR3 amino acids: CASKVDRDCTGELFF. CDR3 nucleotides: TGTGCCAGCAAAGTGGATAGGGATTGTACCGGGGAGCTGTTTTTT.

V is TRBV27 and J is TRBJ1-2; D unclear. The CDR3 sequence is 15 residues long. V dropped 3 bases and J dropped 1 base, with 12 bases sitting between them. From germline, CDR1 is MNHEY and CDR2 SMNVEV (reference sequence). The CDR3 nucleotides read TGTGCCAGCAGTTTCCGGGGAGGGAATAACTATGGCTACACCTTC. Encoded protein: CASSFRGGNNYGYTF.

The chain combines TRBV6-5 with TRBJ1-5; no clear D. The V end was cut by 6 bases, the J end by 0 bases, with 12 bases between. The CDR3 runs to 15 residues. Germline values: CDR1 MNHEY, CDR2 SVGAGI. The CDR3 nucleotides read TGTGCCAGCAGAACAGATTATAATAGCAATCAGCCCCAGCATTTT. This translates into CASRTDYNSNQPQHF.

The chain combines TRBV7-9 with TRBJ1-5; a possible D gene is TRBD1 (5 bases). The V end was cut by 5 bases, the J end by 5 bases, with 10 bases between. The CDR3 covers 13 residues. Germline V CDR1 and CDR2: SEHNR, FQNEAQ (reference sequence). CDR3 amino acids: CASSQGSDQPQHF. In DNA form, the CDR3 reads TGTGCCAGCAGCCAGGGATCAGATCAGCCCCAGCATTTT. Filled out from reference TRBV7-9 and TRBJ1-5, the complete variable domain reads DTGVSQNPRHKITKRGQNVTFRCDPISEHNRLYWYRQTLGQGPEFLTYFQNEAQLEKSRLLSDRFSAERPKGSFSTLEIQRTEQGDSAMYLCASSQGSDQPQHFGDGTRLSIL.

This sequence joins TRBV24-1 and TRBJ2-7; 7 bases line up with TRBD1. Losses at the gene ends were 9 bases for V and 2 bases for J; bases not matched to a gene: 9. Germline CDR1 and CDR2: KGHDR and SFDVKD. The CDR3 is made up of 14 amino acids. The CDR3 DNA sequence: TGTGCCACCCGGGGAACAGGGGCCCCCTACGAGCAGTACTTC. The encoded protein is CATRGTGAPYEQYF.

CDR3 loop: CASSMTGDQETQYF. The CDR3 bases are TGTGCCAGTTCCATGACAGGGGATCAAGAGACCCAGTACTTC. V is TRBV6-5 and J is TRBJ2-5; 8 bases map to TRBD1. Trimming removed 9 bases from V and 2 bases from J; junction bases left unmatched: 8. This CDR3 is 14 amino acids long. Germline V gives CDR1 MNHEY, CDR2 SVGAGI.

V usage is TRBV18 and J usage is TRBJ2-1; TRBD1 agrees at 7 bases. Germline CDR1 is KGHSH and CDR2 is LQKENI. CDR3 length: 15 amino acids. The V segment lost 3 bases and the J segment 0 bases; nucleotides outside the gene matches: 2. For the CDR3, the DNA is TGTGCCAGCTCACCCCCAGGGGGCTCCTACAATGAGCAGTTCTTC. This sequence encodes CASSPPGGSYNEQFF.

V usage is TRBV15 and J usage is TRBJ1-5; D is unresolved. This CDR3 comprises 16 residues. V dropped 1 base and J dropped 9 bases, with 19 bases sitting between them. Looked up from germline, CDR1 is LNHNV and CDR2 is YYDKDF (reference sequence). The CDR3, as DNA: TGTGCCACCAGCAGAGCGAGGACGGGTGGAGGATCGCCCCAGCATTTT. Translating it yields CATSRARTGGGSPQHF. Filled out from reference TRBV15 and TRBJ1-5, the complete variable domain reads DAMVIQNPRYQVTQFGKPVTLSCSQTLNHNVMYWYQQKSSQAPKLLFHYYDKDFNNEADTPDNFQSRRPNTSFCFLDIRSPGLGDTAMYLCATSRARTGGGSPQHFGDGTRLSIL.

This clone was detected ten times or more. The V and J genes are TRBV5-1 and TRBJ2-4; the D gene is possibly TRBD2 (6 bases). This CDR3 has 14 residues. In germline, CDR1 is SGHRS, CDR2 YFSETQ. V was clipped by 4 bases and J by 1 base, with 9 bases between them. CDR3 amino acids: CASSGGTAKNIQYF. The CDR3 DNA reads TGCGCCAGCAGCGGAGGGACGGCCAAAAACATTCAGTACTTC.

The chain links TRBV3-1 (or the pseudogene TRBV3-2) to TRBJ2-7; 8 bases line up with TRBD2. J gave up 0 bases and V 1 base, and 2 bases lay outside the gene matches. Germline V gene data show CDR1 as LGHDT and CDR2 as YNNKEL (reference sequence). This CDR3 comprises 15 residues. CDR3: CASSQGLAGSYEQYV. In DNA, the CDR3 is TGTGCCAGCAGCCAAGGGCTAGCGGGCTCCTACGAGCAGTACGTC.